The 22 T cell receptor beta chains in this list originate from one sample, sequenced in a study of blood T cell repertoires in COVID-19. Data came from immunoSEQ multiplex PCR; TCRdb stores just in-frame clones and leaves some out. The data show 200,000 to 250,000 clones, with over 70% seen just once and roughly 7% held by the top ten. Specimen: peripheral blood. These receptors originate from a woman between 65 and 79 years old with acute or convalescent COVID-19.

Regarding this clone: At the DNA level, this CDR3 is encoded by other sequences in the same sample as well. This chain joins TRBV7-3 and TRBJ2-7, with a possible D match to TRBD2 (5 bases). The germline V and J ends were trimmed by 5 bases and 1 base, with 12 bases remaining between them. Per germline, CDR1 SGHTA and CDR2 FQGTGA. CDR3 length: 14 amino acids. The CDR3 sequence: CASSPSGSSYEQYF. As DNA, the CDR3 is TGTGCCAGCAGCCCCTCTGGGAGTTCCTACGAGCAGTACTTC.

This clone was seen only once. The chain recombines TRBV24-1 with TRBJ2-3; D ambiguous. The germline gives CDR1 KGHDR, CDR2 SFDVKD. Trimming pared 6 bases from V and 3 bases from J, leaving 9 bases between. The CDR3 is 13 residues long. The CDR3 reads CATSHQVTDTQYF. Here the CDR3 DNA reads TGTGCCACCAGTCATCAGGTGACAGATACGCAGTATTTT.

The chain couples TRBV7-2 to TRBJ2-7; TRBD1 is a possible D gene (5 bases). The CDR3 sequence is 14 residues long. Germline lookup yields CDR1 SGHTA and CDR2 FQGNSA. Trimming shortened V by 2 bases and J by 3 bases, and 11 bases separated the two germline ends. CDR3 sequence: CASSLTPQGYEQYF. DNA of the CDR3: TGTGCCAGCAGCTTAACGCCCCAGGGCTACGAGCAGTACTTC.

The rearrangement links TRBV7-7 to TRBJ2-7; D may be TRBD1 (6 bases). Germline CDR1 SSHAT, CDR2 FNYEAQ (reference sequence). Deletions cut 3 bases from V and 4 bases from J, with 16 bases between. The CDR3 spans 15 residues. CDR3 nucleotides: TGTGCCAGCAGCTTTGGGGGACAAGACCCATACGAGCAGTACGTC. Protein: CASSFGGQDPYEQYV.

The chain recombines TRBV24-1 with TRBJ2-3; weak D call: TRBD2 (7 bases). CDR3 length: 15 residues. The ends were cut back, 5 bases at V and 2 bases at J, with 13 bases in the middle. The germline CDR1 and CDR2 sequences are KGHDR and SFDVKD. The CDR3 coding sequence is TGTGCCACCAGTGGGAGGGGGGGCCCCACAGATACGCAGTATTTT. It yields the protein CATSGRGGPTDTQYF.

This rearrangement joins TRBV7-8 to TRBJ2-1, with 9 bases lining up with TRBD2. The germline V gene has CDR1 SGHVS and CDR2 FQNEAQ. V gave up 3 bases and J gave up 9 bases; unmatched junction bases: 6. The CDR3 contains 14 residues. CDR3 in amino acids: CASSFLRGGSEQFF. Here the CDR3 DNA reads TGTGCCAGCAGCTTCCTGCGGGGGGGCAGTGAGCAGTTCTTC.

The chain couples TRBV19 to TRBJ2-1; 7 positions match TRBD1. The CDR3 totals 16 residues. Germline V lookup: CDR1 LNHDA, CDR2 SQIVND (reference sequence). The V gene end was trimmed by 7 bases and the J gene end by 3 bases; junction bases not matched to a gene: 12. The CDR3 loop reads CASINTGVGGYNEQFF. CDR3 bases: TGTGCCAGTATTAACACAGGGGTAGGGGGCTACAATGAGCAGTTCTTC.

The chain combines TRBV6-1 with TRBJ1-2; D perhaps matches TRBD1 (5 bases). This CDR3 region has 15 residues. V gave up 3 bases and J gave up 7 bases, with 18 bases separating them. Looked up from germline, CDR1 is MNHNS and CDR2 is SASEGT. The CDR3 nucleotides are TGTGCCAGCAGTGATGGACGGGACGGGGGAGGTGGCTACACCTTC. Translating it yields CASSDGRDGGGGYTF.

The chain employs TRBV6-1 and TRBJ2-3, with TRBD1 as a possible D gene (6 bases). This CDR3 region has 16 residues. CDR1 is MNHNS, CDR2 SASEGT, per germline. V was cut by 3 bases and J by 0 bases, with 13 bases left in between. The CDR3 region is CASSDWTASSTDTQYF. As DNA, the CDR3 is TGTGCCAGCAGTGACTGGACAGCCTCTAGCACAGATACGCAGTATTTT.

The gene calls are TRBV30 and TRBJ2-2, with D possibly TRBD1 on 6 matching bases. Germline V gene data show CDR1 as GTSNPN and CDR2 as SVGIG (reference sequence). The CDR3 runs to 15 residues. The V gene lost 5 bases and the J gene lost 8 bases, with 21 bases spanning the gap. The CDR3 DNA reads TGTGCCTGGTCCGTCCTCGACAGGACTTCAGGGGAGCTGTTTTTT. It encodes CAWSVLDRTSGELFF.

The genes are TRBV5-6 and TRBJ2-2, with D maybe TRBD2 (6 bases). V lost 4 bases and J lost 3, with 7 bases in between. The V gene's germline CDR1 is SGHDT and CDR2 YYEEEE. The CDR3 spans 13 residues. The CDR3 is CASSGGYTGELFF. CDR3 nucleotides: TGTGCCAGCAGCGGGGGGTACACCGGGGAGCTGTTTTTT.

The chain carries TRBV5-5 and TRBJ1-5, with 7 bases lining up with TRBD1. The germline V gene encodes CDR1 SGHKS and CDR2 YYEKEE (reference sequence). CDR3 size: 15 residues. V shed 0 bases, J shed 3 bases, and the junction held 3 bases outside the gene matches. CDR3 in amino acids: CASSLGQGVNQPQHF. For the CDR3, the DNA is TGTGCCAGCAGCTTGGGCCAGGGGGTCAATCAGCCCCAGCATTTT. Variable domain in full (rest from reference TRBV5-5 and TRBJ1-5): DAGVTQSPTHLIKTRGQQVTLRCSPISGHKSVSWYQQVLGQGPQFIFQYYEKEERGRGNFPDRFSARQFPNYSSELNVNALLLGDSALYLCASSLGQGVNQPQHFGDGTRLSIL.

The chain couples TRBV19 to TRBJ1-2; 10 nucleotides agree with TRBD1. Germline CDR1 and CDR2: LNHDA and SQIVND (reference sequence). The CDR3 sequence is 15 residues long. The V segment lost 6 bases and the J segment 8 bases; nucleotides outside the gene matches: 12. This CDR3 reads CASSQPDRGRVGYTF. CDR3 DNA sequence: TGTGCCAGTAGCCAACCTGACAGGGGGCGGGTAGGCTACACCTTC.

This clone was observed a handful of times. This chain connects TRBV6-1 to TRBJ1-6; 7 bases fit TRBD1. Germline CDR1 reads MNHNS; CDR2 reads SASEGT. The J segment lost 10 bases and the V segment lost 0 bases, leaving 6 bases of the junction unmatched. This CDR3 is built from 15 residues. The CDR3 bases are TGTGCCAGCAGTGAAGCGCGGGCAGGGGGGTCACCCCTCCACTTT. This translates into CASSEARAGGSPLHF.

V gene TRBV7-2 combines with J gene TRBJ1-5; 8 nucleotides match TRBD1. Germline CDR1 is SGHTA and CDR2 is FQGNSA. Losses at the gene ends were 5 bases for V and 7 bases for J; bases not matched to a gene: 7. The CDR3 length is 14 residues. CDR3 nucleotide sequence: TGTGCCAGCAGCCACCCAGGGGGCCGACAGCCCCAGCATTTT. Translating it yields CASSHPGGRQPQHF. The variable domain in full, with the rest retrieved from reference TRBV7-2 and TRBJ1-5, is GAGVSQSPSNKVTEKGKDVELRCDPISGHTALYWYRQSLGQGLEFLIYFQGNSAPDKSGLPSDRFSAERTGGSVSTLTIQRTQQEDSAVYLCASSHPGGRQPQHFGDGTRLSIL.

This clone was seen a single time. In nucleotides, the CDR3 is TGTGCCACAAGCACAGGGCTACCCTACGAGCAGTACTTC. Translation gives CATSTGLPYEQYF. J is TRBJ2-7 and V is TRBV19; tentatively, D is TRBD1 (6 bases). Trimming took off 10 bases at V and 2 bases at J, with 15 bases between the two ends. Germline V gene lookup returns CDR1 LNHDA and CDR2 SQIVND (reference sequence). This CDR3 has 13 residues.

This clone was counted a few times. V gene TRBV28 combines with J gene TRBJ1-1, with D perhaps matching TRBD1 (5 bases). Germline CDR1 and CDR2: MDHEN and SYDVKM. Trimming removed 6 bases from V and 5 bases from J, with 10 bases in between. The length of the CDR3 is 12 residues. CDR3 sequence (DNA): TGTGCCAGCAGGGCGGGGGGAACTGAAGCTTTCTTT. It specifies CASRAGGTEAFF.

This clone was seen only a few times. The chain recombines TRBV18 with TRBJ1-1, with TRBD1 as a possible D gene (5 bases). Germline-derived CDR1 and CDR2 are KGHSH and LQKENI. V gave up 0 bases and J gave up 2 bases, with 10 bases separating them. The CDR3 runs 15 residues. This CDR3 reads CASSPPAGFNTEAFF. In DNA form, the CDR3 reads TGTGCCAGCTCACCACCGGCAGGGTTCAACACTGAAGCTTTCTTT.

This chain joins TRBV5-1 and TRBJ1-1; 10 nucleotides line up with TRBD1. CDR1 and CDR2 (germline): SGHRS, YFSETQ. The CDR3 has 16 residues. V was pared by 0 bases and J by 4 bases, with 6 bases of the junction left unmatched. CDR3 region: CASSLAGGQGGTEAFF. For the CDR3, the DNA is TGCGCCAGCAGCTTGGCCGGTGGACAGGGGGGCACTGAAGCTTTCTTT.

The chain carries TRBV21-1 and TRBJ1-4; whether TRBD1, the table's D call, matches the DNA was not checked. TRBV21-1 is assigned pseudogene status. The CDR3 covers 16 residues. The DNA of the CDR3 is TGTGCCAGCAGCCTACCAACAGGGAGTGCTAATGAAAAACTGTTTTTT. This gives the protein CASSLPTGSANEKLFF.

The chain employs TRBV13 and TRBJ2-5; 9 nucleotides line up with TRBD2. The germline V gene encodes CDR1 PRHDT and CDR2 FYEKMQ (reference sequence). The junction had 11 bases not matched to a gene; V was cut back by 4 bases and J by 5 bases. CDR3 length: 16 amino acids. The DNA of the CDR3 is TGTGCCAGCAGCTGGATAAGCGGGGGGACCTTTGAGACCCAGTACTTC. Translated: CASSWISGGTFETQYF.

This chain uses TRBV7-2 with TRBJ2-5; 13 bases map to TRBD2. This CDR3 contains 17 residues. Per the germline V gene, CDR1 is SGHTA and CDR2 is FQGNSA. V lost 6 bases, J lost 4 bases, and 11 bases stayed unmatched. The CDR3 loop is CASSPRLAGGRVETQYF. The CDR3 nucleotides read TGTGCCAGCAGTCCTAGACTAGCGGGGGGCCGGGTAGAGACCCAGTACTTC. Using reference TRBV7-2 and TRBJ2-5 for the parts outside the CDR3, the full variable domain is GAGVSQSPSNKVTEKGKDVELRCDPISGHTALYWYRQSLGQGLEFLIYFQGNSAPDKSGLPSDRFSAERTGGSVSTLTIQRTQQEDSAVYLCASSPRLAGGRVETQYFGPGTRLLVL.